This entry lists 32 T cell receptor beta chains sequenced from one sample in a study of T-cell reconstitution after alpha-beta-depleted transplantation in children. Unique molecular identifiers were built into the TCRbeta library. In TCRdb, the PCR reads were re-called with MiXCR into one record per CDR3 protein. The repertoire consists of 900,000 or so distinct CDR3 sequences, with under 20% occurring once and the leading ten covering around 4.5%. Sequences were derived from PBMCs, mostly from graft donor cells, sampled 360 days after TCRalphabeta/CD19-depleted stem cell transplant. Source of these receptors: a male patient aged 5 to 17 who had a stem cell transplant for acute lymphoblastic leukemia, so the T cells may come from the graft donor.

The CDR3 DNA follows: TGTGCCAGCAGCCCAGGGGGGGGAGTTGGCGAGACCCAGTACTTC. Translated: CASSPGGGVGETQYF. The V call is TRBV9, the J call TRBJ2-5; D tentatively fits TRBD1 or TRBD2 (7 bases each). This CDR3 comprises 15 residues. Germline CDR1 reads SGDLS; CDR2 reads YYNGEE. Trimming took off 4 bases at V and 5 bases at J, with 18 bases between the two ends.

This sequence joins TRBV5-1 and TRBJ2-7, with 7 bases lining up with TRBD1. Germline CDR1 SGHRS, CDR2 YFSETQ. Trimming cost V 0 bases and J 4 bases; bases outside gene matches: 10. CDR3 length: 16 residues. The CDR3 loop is CASSLGQGSGIYEQYF. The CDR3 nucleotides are TGCGCCAGCAGCTTGGGACAGGGCTCGGGGATTTACGAGCAGTACTTC.

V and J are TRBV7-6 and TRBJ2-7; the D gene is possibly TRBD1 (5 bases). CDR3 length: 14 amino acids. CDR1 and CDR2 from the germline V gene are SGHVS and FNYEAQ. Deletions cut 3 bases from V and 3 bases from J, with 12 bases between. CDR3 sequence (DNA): TGTGCCAGCAGCTTCACAACAGGAGACTACGAGCAGTACTTC. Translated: CASSFTTGDYEQYF.

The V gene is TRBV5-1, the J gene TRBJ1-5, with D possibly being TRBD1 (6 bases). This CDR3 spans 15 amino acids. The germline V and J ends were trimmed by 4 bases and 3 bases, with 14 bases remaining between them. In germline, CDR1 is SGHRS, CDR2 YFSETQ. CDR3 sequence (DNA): TGCGCCAGCAGCCCGGGTGGGGGCCCCAATCAGCCCCAGCATTTT. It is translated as CASSPGGGPNQPQHF.

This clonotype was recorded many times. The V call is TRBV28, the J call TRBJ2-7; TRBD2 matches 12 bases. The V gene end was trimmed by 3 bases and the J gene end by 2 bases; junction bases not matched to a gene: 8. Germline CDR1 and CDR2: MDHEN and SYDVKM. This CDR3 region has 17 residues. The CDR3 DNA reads TGTGCCAGCAGTTTTTGGTGGACTAGCGGGACGACCTACGAGCAGTACTTC. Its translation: CASSFWWTSGTTYEQYF.

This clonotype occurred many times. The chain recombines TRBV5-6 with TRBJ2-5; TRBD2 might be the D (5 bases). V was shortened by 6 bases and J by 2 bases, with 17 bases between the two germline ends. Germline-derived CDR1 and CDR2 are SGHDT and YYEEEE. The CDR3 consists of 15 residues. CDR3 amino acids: CASTLLGGLQETQYF. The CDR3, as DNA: TGTGCCAGCACCCTCTTGGGCGGGTTGCAAGAGACCCAGTACTTC.

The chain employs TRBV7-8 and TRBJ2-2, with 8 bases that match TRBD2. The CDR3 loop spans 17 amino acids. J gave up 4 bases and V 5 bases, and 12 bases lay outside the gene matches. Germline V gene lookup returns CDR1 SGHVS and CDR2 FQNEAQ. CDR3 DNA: TGTGCCAGCAGCATCGGAAGGACTAGCCCGATCACCGGGGAGCTGTTTTTT. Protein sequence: CASSIGRTSPITGELFF.

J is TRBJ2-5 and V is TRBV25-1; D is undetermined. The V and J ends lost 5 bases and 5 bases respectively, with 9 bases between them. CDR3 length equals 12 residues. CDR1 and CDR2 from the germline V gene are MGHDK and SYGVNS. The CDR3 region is CASSFHGETQYF. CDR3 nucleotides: TGTGCCAGCAGTTTCCATGGGGAGACCCAGTACTTC. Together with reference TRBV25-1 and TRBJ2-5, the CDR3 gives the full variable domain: EADIYQTPRYLVIGTGKKITLECSQTMGHDKMYWYQQDPGMELHLIHYSYGVNSTEKGDLSSESTVSRIRTEHFPLTLESARPSHTSQYLCASSFHGETQYFGPGTRLLVL.

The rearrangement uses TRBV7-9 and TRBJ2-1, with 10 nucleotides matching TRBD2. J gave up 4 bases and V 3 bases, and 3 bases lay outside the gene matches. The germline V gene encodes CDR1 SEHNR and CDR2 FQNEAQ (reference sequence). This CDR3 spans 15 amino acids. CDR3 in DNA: TGTGCCAGCAGCTTTCAAGCGGGAGGGTACAATGAGCAGTTCTTC. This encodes CASSFQAGGYNEQFF. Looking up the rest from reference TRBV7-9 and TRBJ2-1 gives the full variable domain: DTGVSQNPRHKITKRGQNVTFRCDPISEHNRLYWYRQTLGQGPEFLTYFQNEAQLEKSRLLSDRFSAERPKGSFSTLEIQRTEQGDSAMYLCASSFQAGGYNEQFFGPGTRLTVL.

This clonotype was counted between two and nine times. CDR3 nucleotide sequence: TGTGCCAGCAGCCCTAAACCCAGCTCCTACAATGAGCAGTTCTTC. It specifies CASSPKPSSYNEQFF. This sequence joins TRBV3-1 and TRBJ2-1; no clear D gene. V lost 4 bases to trimming and J lost 0 bases, with 10 bases between them. The CDR3 spans 15 residues. Germline V gene lookup returns CDR1 LGHDT and CDR2 YNNKEL (reference sequence).

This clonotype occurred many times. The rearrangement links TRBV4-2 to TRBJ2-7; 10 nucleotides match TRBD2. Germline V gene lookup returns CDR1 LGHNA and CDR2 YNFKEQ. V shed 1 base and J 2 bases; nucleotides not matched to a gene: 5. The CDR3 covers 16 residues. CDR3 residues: CASSQAPLAGPYEQYF. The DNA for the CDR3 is TGTGCCAGCAGCCAAGCCCCACTAGCGGGACCCTACGAGCAGTACTTC.

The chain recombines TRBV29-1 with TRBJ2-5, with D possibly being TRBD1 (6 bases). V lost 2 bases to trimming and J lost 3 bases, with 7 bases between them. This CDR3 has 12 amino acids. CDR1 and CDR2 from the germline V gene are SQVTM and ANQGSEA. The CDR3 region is CSVEWTEETQYF. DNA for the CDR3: TGCAGCGTTGAATGGACAGAAGAGACCCAGTACTTC. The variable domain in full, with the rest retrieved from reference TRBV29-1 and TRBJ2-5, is SAVISQKPSRDICQRGTSLTIQCQVDSQVTMMFWYRQQPGQSLTLIATANQGSEATYESGFVIDKFPISRPNLTFSTLTVSNMSPEDSSIYLCSVEWTEETQYFGPGTRLLVL.

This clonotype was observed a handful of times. The CDR3 bases are TGTGCCAGCAGTCAGCCCCCTCAGCGGGAGCGAATCACAGATACGCAGTATTTT. It is translated as CASSQPPQRERITDTQYF. This rearrangement joins TRBV11-2 to TRBJ2-3, with 8 nucleotides matching TRBD2. The CDR3 length is 18 residues. J lost 2 bases, V lost 6 bases, and 16 bases had no gene match. The V gene's germline CDR1 is SGHAT and CDR2 FQNNGV.

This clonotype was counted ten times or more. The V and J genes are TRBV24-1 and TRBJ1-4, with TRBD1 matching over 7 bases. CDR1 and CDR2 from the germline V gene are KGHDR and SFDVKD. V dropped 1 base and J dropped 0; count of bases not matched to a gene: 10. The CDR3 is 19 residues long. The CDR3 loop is CATSDFRGQDLATNEKLFF. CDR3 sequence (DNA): TGTGCCACCAGTGATTTCCGAGGACAGGACCTTGCAACTAATGAAAAACTGTTTTTT.

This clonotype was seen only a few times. CDR3 nucleotides: TGTGCCAGCAGTCCACGCGCGCCACCCGGTGTTGTAGAGCAGTTCTTC. Residues: CASSPRAPPGVVEQFF. V and J are TRBV12-3 or TRBV12-4 and TRBJ2-1; no firm D call. The CDR3 contains 16 residues. The V end was cut by 5 bases, the J end by 10 bases, with 24 bases between.

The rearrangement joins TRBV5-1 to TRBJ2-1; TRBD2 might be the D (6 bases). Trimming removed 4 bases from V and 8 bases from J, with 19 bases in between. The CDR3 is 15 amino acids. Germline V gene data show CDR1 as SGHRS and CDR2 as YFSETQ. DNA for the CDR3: TGCGCCAGCAGCAGCCTAGTGGGGGGTTGGGATGAGCAGTTCTTC. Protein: CASSSLVGGWDEQFF.

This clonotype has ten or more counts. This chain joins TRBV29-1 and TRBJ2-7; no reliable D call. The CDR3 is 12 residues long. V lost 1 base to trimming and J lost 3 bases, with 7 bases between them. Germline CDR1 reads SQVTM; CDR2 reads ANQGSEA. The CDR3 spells CSVEGALYEQYF. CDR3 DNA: TGCAGCGTTGAAGGAGCCCTCTACGAGCAGTACTTC.

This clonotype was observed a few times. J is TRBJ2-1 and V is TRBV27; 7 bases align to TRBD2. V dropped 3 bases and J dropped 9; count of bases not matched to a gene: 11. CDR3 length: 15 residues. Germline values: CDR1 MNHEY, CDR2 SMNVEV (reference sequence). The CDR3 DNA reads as TGTGCCAGCAGTTTGGGGAGGGCCGGTAGTGGTGAGCAGTTCTTC. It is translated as CASSLGRAGSGEQFF.

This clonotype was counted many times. This CDR3 reads CASSPGAASYGYTF. CDR3 nucleotides: TGTGCCAGCAGTCCCGGGGCCGCTTCTTATGGCTACACCTTC. The chain has TRBV6-1 and TRBJ1-2, with a tentative D call TRBD1 (5 bases). The V gene lost 5 bases and the J gene lost 5 bases, with 15 bases spanning the gap. CDR1 MNHNS and CDR2 SASEGT come from the germline V gene. The CDR3 extends over 14 amino acids.

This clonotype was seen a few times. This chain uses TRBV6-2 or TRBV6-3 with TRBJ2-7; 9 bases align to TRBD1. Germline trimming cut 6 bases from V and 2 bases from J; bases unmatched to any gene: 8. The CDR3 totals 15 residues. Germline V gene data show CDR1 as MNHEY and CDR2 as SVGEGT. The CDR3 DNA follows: TGTGCCAGCAGCCCGTGGACAGGGGTTACCTACGAGCAGTACTTC. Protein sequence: CASSPWTGVTYEQYF.

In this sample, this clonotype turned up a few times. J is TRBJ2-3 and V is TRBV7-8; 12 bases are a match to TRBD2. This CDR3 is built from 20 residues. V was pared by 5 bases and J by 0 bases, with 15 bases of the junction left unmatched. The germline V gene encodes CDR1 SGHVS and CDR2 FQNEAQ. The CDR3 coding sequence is TGTGCCAGCAGCCCGAGGACTAGCGGGATCTTACCGACTAGCACAGATACGCAGTATTTT. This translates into CASSPRTSGILPTSTDTQYF.

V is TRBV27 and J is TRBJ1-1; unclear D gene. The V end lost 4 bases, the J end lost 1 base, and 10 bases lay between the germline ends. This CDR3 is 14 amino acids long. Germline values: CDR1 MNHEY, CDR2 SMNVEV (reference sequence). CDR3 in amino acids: CASSSWVGNTEAFF. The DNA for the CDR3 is TGTGCCAGCAGTTCATGGGTGGGGAACACTGAAGCTTTCTTT.

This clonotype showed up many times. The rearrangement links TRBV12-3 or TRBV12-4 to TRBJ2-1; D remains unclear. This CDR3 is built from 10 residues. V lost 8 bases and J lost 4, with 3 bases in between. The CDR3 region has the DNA TGTGCCAGCGGGTACAATGAGCAGTTCTTC. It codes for CASGYNEQFF.

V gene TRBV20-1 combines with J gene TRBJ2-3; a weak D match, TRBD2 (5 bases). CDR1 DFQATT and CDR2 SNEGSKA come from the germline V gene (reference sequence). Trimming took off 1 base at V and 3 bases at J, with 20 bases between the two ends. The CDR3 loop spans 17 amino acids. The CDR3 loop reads CSARVGKWSRRTDTQYF. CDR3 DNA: TGCAGTGCTAGAGTCGGGAAGTGGTCCCGGCGGACAGATACGCAGTATTTT.

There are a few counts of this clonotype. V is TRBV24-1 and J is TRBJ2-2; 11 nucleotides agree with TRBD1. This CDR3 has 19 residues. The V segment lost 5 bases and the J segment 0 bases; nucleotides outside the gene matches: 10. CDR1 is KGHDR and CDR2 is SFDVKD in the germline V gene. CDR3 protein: CATSGRTGGNLANTGELFF. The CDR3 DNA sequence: TGTGCCACCAGTGGGCGGACAGGGGGCAACCTCGCGAACACCGGGGAGCTGTTTTTT.

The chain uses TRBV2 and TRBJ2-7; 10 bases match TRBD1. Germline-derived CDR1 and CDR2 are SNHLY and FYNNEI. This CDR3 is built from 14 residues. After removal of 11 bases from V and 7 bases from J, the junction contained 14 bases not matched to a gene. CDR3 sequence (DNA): TGTGCCGTCGAAACGCGACAGGGGGCGCGTGAGCAGTACTTC. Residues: CAVETRQGAREQYF.

As DNA, the CDR3 is TGTGCCAGCAGTTTCGGACTGAGCTCCCAGCCCCAGCATTTT. Its translation is CASSFGLSSQPQHF. The chain is built from TRBV12-3 or TRBV12-4 and TRBJ1-5; unclear D gene. Trimming took off 3 bases at V and 7 bases at J, with 13 bases between the two ends. This CDR3 is 14 amino acids long.

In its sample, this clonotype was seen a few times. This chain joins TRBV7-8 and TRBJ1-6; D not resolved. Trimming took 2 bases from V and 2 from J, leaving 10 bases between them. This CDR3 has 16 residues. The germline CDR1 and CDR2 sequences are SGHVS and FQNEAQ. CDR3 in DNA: TGTGCCAGCAGCTTATATGGGCAGACCTATAATTCACCCCTCCACTTT. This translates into CASSLYGQTYNSPLHF. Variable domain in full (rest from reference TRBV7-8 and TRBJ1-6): GAGVSQSPRYKVAKRGQDVALRCDPISGHVSLFWYQQALGQGPEFLTYFQNEAQLDKSGLPSDRFFAERPEGSVSTLKIQRTQQEDSAVYLCASSLYGQTYNSPLHFGNGTRLTVT.

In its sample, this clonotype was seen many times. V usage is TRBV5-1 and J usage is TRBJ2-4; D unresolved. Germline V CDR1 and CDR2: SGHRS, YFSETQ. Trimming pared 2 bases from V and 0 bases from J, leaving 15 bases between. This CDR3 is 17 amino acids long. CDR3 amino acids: CASSFPHSPLAKNIQYF. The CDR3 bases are TGCGCCAGCAGCTTTCCCCACAGTCCTCTAGCCAAAAACATTCAGTACTTC.

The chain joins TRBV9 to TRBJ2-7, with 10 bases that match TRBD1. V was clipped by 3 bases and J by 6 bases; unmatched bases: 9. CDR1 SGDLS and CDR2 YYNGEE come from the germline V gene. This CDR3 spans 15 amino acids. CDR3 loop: CASSAPGTGDVEQYF. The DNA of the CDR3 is TGTGCCAGCAGCGCCCCCGGGACAGGGGATGTCGAGCAGTACTTC.

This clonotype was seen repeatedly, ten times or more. The CDR3 loop reads CAISKDENIQYF. The DNA for the CDR3 is TGTGCCATCAGTAAGGACGAAAACATTCAGTACTTC. The J gene is TRBJ2-4, the V gene TRBV10-3; no clear D. V shed 5 bases and J shed 5 bases, with 7 bases lying between them. The CDR3 spans 12 residues. Looked up from germline, CDR1 is ENHRY and CDR2 is SYGVKD.

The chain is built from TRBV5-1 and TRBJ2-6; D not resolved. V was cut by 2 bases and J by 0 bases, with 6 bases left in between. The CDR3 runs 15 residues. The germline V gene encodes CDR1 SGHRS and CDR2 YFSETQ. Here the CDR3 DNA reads TGCGCCAGCAGCTTTATGGGCTCTGGGGCCAACGTCCTGACTTTC. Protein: CASSFMGSGANVLTF.